Described below is a single T cell receptor (beta chain) sequence and its context. The antigen is unknown. Each CDR3 protein gets one entry after TCRdb re-called the reads with MiXCR. The repertoire holds under 600,000 distinct CDR3 sequences, 16% seen once, with around 25% in the top ten. This specimen belongs to a study of T cell repertoires in cytomegalovirus infection. About the study: From public TCR beta signatures came an indication of both CMV infection and matching HLA type.

Regarding the study as a whole: What dominated the ex vivo response were HLA-C-restricted CMV-specific TCR beta clonotypes. Frequencies of public TCR beta families were cumulated, and this identified carriers of CMV plus the relevant HLA.

The sequence was collected from a human donor in good health (CMV status not recorded). Some clones in this sample may be carry-over from other donors' samples. The material sequenced was CD8+ T cells from PBMCs.

The CDR3: CASSFNGGGTDTQYF. The CDR3 bases are TGTGCCAGCAGCTTTAATGGCGGGGGGACAGATACGCAGTATTTT. The rearrangement links TRBV11-2 to TRBJ2-3; 8 bases are a match to TRBD2. Germline assignment: CDR1 SGHAT and CDR2 FQNNGV. The V and J ends lost 3 bases and 3 bases, in that order; junction bases with no gene match: 5. The CDR3 spans 15 residues.